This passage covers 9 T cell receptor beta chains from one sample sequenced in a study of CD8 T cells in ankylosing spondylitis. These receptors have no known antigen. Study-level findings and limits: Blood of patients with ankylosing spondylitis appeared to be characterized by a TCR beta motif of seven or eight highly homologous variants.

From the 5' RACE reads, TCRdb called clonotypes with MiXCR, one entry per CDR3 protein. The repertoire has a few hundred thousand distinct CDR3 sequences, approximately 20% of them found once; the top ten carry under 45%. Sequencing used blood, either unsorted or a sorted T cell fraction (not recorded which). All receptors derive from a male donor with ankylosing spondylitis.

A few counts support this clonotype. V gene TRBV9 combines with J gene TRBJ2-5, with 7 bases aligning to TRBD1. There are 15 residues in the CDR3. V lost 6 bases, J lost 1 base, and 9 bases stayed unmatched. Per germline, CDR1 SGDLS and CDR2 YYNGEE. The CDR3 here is CASTRYRGGQETQYF. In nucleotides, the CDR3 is TGTGCCAGCACCCGCTACAGGGGCGGCCAAGAGACCCAGTACTTC.

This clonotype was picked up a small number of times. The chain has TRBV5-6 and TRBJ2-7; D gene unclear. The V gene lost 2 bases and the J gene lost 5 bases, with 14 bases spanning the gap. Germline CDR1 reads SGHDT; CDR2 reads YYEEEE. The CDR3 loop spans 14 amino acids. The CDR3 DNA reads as TGTGCCAGCAGCTTTGGGGTAGATGTCGACGAGCAGTACTTC. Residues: CASSFGVDVDEQYF.

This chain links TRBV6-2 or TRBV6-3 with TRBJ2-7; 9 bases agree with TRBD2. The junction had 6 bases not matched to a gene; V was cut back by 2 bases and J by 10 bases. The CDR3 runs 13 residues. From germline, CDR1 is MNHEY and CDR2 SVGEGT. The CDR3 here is CASSYLLAGTQYF. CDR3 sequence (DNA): TGTGCCAGCAGTTACCTCCTAGCGGGGACACAGTACTTC.

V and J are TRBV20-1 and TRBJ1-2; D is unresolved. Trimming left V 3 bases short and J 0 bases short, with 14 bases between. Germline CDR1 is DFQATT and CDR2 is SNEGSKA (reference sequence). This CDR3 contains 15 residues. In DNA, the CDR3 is TGCAGTGCTAGTGATACAGCCCCCGCTAACTATGGCTACACCTTC. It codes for CSASDTAPANYGYTF.

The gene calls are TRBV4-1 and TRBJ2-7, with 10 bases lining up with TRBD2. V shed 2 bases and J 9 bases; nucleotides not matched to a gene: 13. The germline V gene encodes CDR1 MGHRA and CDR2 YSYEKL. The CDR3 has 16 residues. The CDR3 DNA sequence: TGCGCCAGCAGCCAAACGTCCGGGACTAGCGCCCAGGGGCAGTACTTC. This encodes CASSQTSGTSAQGQYF.

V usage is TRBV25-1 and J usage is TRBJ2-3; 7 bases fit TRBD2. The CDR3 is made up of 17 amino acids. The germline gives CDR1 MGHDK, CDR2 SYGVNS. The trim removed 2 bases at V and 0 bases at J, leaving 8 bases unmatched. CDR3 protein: CASSEILTSTSTDTQYF. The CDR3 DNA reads TGTGCCAGCAGTGAAATTTTGACTAGCACCAGCACAGATACGCAGTATTTT. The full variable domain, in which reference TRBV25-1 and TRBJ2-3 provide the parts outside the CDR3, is EADIYQTPRYLVIGTGKKITLECSQTMGHDKMYWYQQDPGMELHLIHYSYGVNSTEKGDLSSESTVSRIRTEHFPLTLESARPSHTSQYLCASSEILTSTSTDTQYFGPGTRLTVL.

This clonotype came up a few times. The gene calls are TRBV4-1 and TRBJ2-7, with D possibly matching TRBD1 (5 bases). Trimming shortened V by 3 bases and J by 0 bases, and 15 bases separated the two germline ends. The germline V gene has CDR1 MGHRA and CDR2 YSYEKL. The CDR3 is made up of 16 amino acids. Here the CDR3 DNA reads TGCGCCAGCAGCCATGAGACAGTCCAAAGCTCCTACGAGCAGTACTTC. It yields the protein CASSHETVQSSYEQYF.

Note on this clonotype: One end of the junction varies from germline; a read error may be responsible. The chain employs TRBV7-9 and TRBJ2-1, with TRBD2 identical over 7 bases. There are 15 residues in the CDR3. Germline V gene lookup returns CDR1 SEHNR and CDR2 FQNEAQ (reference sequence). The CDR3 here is CASSLGTSGANDQFF. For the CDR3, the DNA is TGTGCCAGCAGCTTAGGGACTAGTGGGGCCAATGATCAGTTCTTC.

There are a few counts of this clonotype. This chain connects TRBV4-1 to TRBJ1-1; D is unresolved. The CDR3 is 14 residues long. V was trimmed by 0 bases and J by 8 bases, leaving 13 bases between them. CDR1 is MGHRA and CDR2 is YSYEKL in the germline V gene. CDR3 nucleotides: TGCGCCAGCAGCCAAGATTGGATTACAGAGGAAGCTTTCTTT. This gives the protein CASSQDWITEEAFF.